Shown below are 19 T cell receptor beta chains from a single sample sequenced in a study of T cell responses to AZD1222 COVID-19 vaccine. The method was immunoSEQ multiplex PCR; TCRdb's version includes in-frame clones alone and lacks a portion of them. The top ten hold around 2.3% of the sample, which has around 150,000 clones, 88% seen once. The source was peripheral blood, collected on day 0 of AZD1222 vaccination. The receptor source for this set is an adult in good health.

The chain recombines TRBV9 with TRBJ2-1, with unresolved D. V was cut by 0 bases and J by 4 bases, with 14 bases left in between. The germline gives CDR1 SGDLS, CDR2 YYNGEE. The CDR3 totals 16 residues. CDR3 loop: CASSVGATLPYNEQFF. For the CDR3, the DNA is TGTGCCAGCAGCGTAGGAGCGACATTACCTTACAATGAGCAGTTCTTC.

The chain links TRBV7-8 to TRBJ2-1, with 13 nucleotides matching TRBD2. Germline CDR1 and CDR2: SGHVS and FQNEAQ. V was pared by 5 bases and J by 7 bases, with 11 bases of the junction left unmatched. The CDR3 is 17 amino acids. The CDR3 reads CASSPGLAGVGRNEQFF. The CDR3 coding sequence is TGTGCCAGCAGCCCAGGACTAGCGGGAGTCGGTCGGAATGAGCAGTTCTTC.

V gene TRBV12-5 combines with J gene TRBJ2-1; the match to TRBD2 covers 7 bases. The V gene's germline CDR1 is LGHNT and CDR2 FRNRAP. The CDR3 is 15 residues long. With V trimmed by 7 bases and J by 2 bases, 8 bases remained unmatched. CDR3 region: CASAPQRDPYNEQFF. The CDR3, as DNA: TGTGCTAGTGCCCCCCAGCGGGATCCCTACAATGAGCAGTTCTTC.

The chain employs TRBV19 and TRBJ1-1; D ambiguous. Germline-derived CDR1 and CDR2 are LNHDA and SQIVND (reference sequence). Deletions cut 5 bases from V and 1 base from J, with 11 bases between. The CDR3 extends over 14 amino acids. CDR3 bases: TGTGCCAGTAGTCCACACATTGAGAACACTGAAGCTTTCTTT. Protein sequence: CASSPHIENTEAFF.

This clone has a single count. V and J are TRBV19 and TRBJ1-1; 11 nucleotides match TRBD1. In germline, CDR1 is LNHDA, CDR2 SQIVND (reference sequence). The CDR3 loop spans 15 amino acids. V lost 4 bases and J lost 1; bases outside the gene matches: 2. In DNA, the CDR3 is TGTGCCAGTAGTAGGGGACAGGGGGGGAACACTGAAGCTTTCTTT. This codes for CASSRGQGGNTEAFF.

The sample holds a few counts of this clone. The DNA for the CDR3 is TGCGCCAGCAGCTTGGACGGCGGGGACCTAGGGCCCCAGCATTTT. It specifies CASSLDGGDLGPQHF. The chain links TRBV5-1 to TRBJ1-5; possibly TRBD1 for D (5 bases). Germline V gene data show CDR1 as SGHRS and CDR2 as YFSETQ. This CDR3 comprises 15 residues. The ends were cut back, 0 bases at V and 9 bases at J, with 16 bases in the middle.

Of note for this clone: One end of the junction varies from germline; a read error may be responsible. The rearrangement joins TRBV7-7 to TRBJ2-3; D gene uncertain. The CDR3 contains 15 residues. The germline gives CDR1 SSHAT, CDR2 FNYEAQ (reference sequence). In nucleotides, the CDR3 is TGTGCTAGCAGCCAAGGGCAGAGGTCGACAGATACGCAGTATTTT. It encodes CASSQGQRSTDTQYF.

The chain combines TRBV19 with TRBJ2-2; D not certain. The CDR3 has 15 amino acids. CDR1 is LNHDA and CDR2 is SQIVND in the germline V gene (reference sequence). V was clipped by 3 bases and J by 0 bases, with 8 bases between them. The CDR3 region is CASSISSPNTGELFF. The CDR3 DNA sequence: TGTGCCAGTAGTATTTCGAGTCCGAACACCGGGGAGCTGTTTTTT.

The V gene is TRBV2, the J gene TRBJ1-5, with TRBD1 as a possible D gene (6 bases). Germline CDR1 SNHLY, CDR2 FYNNEI. The CDR3 loop spans 15 amino acids. Trimming shortened V by 6 bases and J by 0 bases, and 12 bases separated the two germline ends. The chain's CDR3 is CASSSLGGSNQPQHF. In nucleotides, the CDR3 is TGTGCCAGCAGCAGCTTAGGGGGTAGCAATCAGCCCCAGCATTTT. Drawing the rest from reference TRBV2 and TRBJ1-5, the complete variable domain is EPEVTQTPSHQVTQMGQEVILRCVPISNHLYFYWYRQILGQKVEFLVSFYNNEISEKSEIFDDQFSVERPDGSNFTLKIRSTKLEDSAMYFCASSSLGGSNQPQHFGDGTRLSIL.

This clone has at least ten counts. This sequence joins TRBV7-8 and TRBJ1-2; a possible D gene is TRBD1 (6 bases). V lost 1 base and J lost 6, with 9 bases in between. CDR1 and CDR2 from the germline V gene are SGHVS and FQNEAQ. CDR3 length equals 13 residues. CDR3 residues: CASSLEGGHGYTF. The DNA for the CDR3 is TGTGCCAGCAGCTTAGAAGGGGGACATGGCTACACCTTC.

The chain joins TRBV19 to TRBJ2-2; 8 bases line up with TRBD1. The V segment lost 4 bases and the J segment 6 bases; nucleotides outside the gene matches: 4. This CDR3 has 14 amino acids. CDR1 and CDR2 from the germline V gene are LNHDA and SQIVND (reference sequence). CDR3 nucleotides: TGTGCCAGTAGTACGGACAGGGAGGCCGGGGAGCTGTTTTTT. Protein: CASSTDREAGELFF.

This clone is deemed medium-sized. The V and J genes are TRBV12-3 or TRBV12-4 and TRBJ1-5; D uncertain. Trimming left V 3 bases short and J 6 bases short, with 6 bases between. The CDR3 sequence is 12 residues long. The CDR3: CASSFRVQPQHF. CDR3 coding DNA: TGTGCCAGCAGTTTCCGAGTTCAGCCCCAGCATTTT.

V usage is TRBV14 and J usage is TRBJ1-2; a possible D gene is TRBD1 (6 bases). Germline loops: CDR1 SGHDN, CDR2 FVKESK. V lost 1 base and J 7 bases, leaving 13 bases between the germline ends. This CDR3 has 14 amino acids. CDR3 in amino acids: CASSQAGVVSGYTF. CDR3 DNA: TGTGCCAGCAGCCAAGCAGGGGTTGTATCTGGCTACACCTTC.

This chain links TRBV7-9 with TRBJ1-6; TRBD1 is a possible D gene (6 bases). This CDR3 comprises 14 residues. Trimming removed 6 bases at V and 5 bases at J, with 11 bases between. The germline V gene encodes CDR1 SEHNR and CDR2 FQNEAQ (reference sequence). CDR3 nucleotides: TGTGCCAGCAGTGGGGGCAGGGATAATTCACCCCTCCACTTT. Translated, it gives CASSGGRDNSPLHF.

V gene TRBV27 combines with J gene TRBJ2-4; D call uncertain. V was trimmed by 0 bases and J by 4 bases, leaving 4 bases between them. This CDR3 spans 13 amino acids. Germline lookup yields CDR1 MNHEY and CDR2 SMNVEV (reference sequence). CDR3: CASSLSPKNIQYF. Written as DNA, the CDR3 is TGTGCCAGCAGTTTATCCCCAAAAAACATTCAGTACTTC.

The chain joins TRBV6-5 to TRBJ1-5; the D gene is possibly TRBD1 (5 bases). The germline V gene encodes CDR1 MNHEY and CDR2 SVGAGI. The CDR3 loop spans 13 amino acids. The ends were cut back, 11 bases at V and 3 bases at J, with 14 bases in the middle. CDR3 DNA sequence: TGTGCCGGGGCCCCAGATCCCAATCAGCCCCAGCATTTT. Amino acids: CAGAPDPNQPQHF.

The chain links TRBV7-2 to TRBJ2-5, with 9 nucleotides matching TRBD1. V lost 6 bases to trimming and J lost 0 bases; unmatched junction nucleotides: 11. CDR1 and CDR2 (germline): SGHTA, FQGNSA. The CDR3 runs to 17 residues. The CDR3 spells CASSWPLDRGNQETQYF. In DNA form, the CDR3 reads TGTGCCAGCAGTTGGCCCCTGGACAGGGGCAACCAAGAGACCCAGTACTTC.

This chain uses TRBV19 with TRBJ2-7; D call uncertain. Trimming shortened V by 4 bases and J by 6 bases, and 10 bases separated the two germline ends. Germline CDR1 is LNHDA and CDR2 is SQIVND (reference sequence). This CDR3 is built from 12 residues. The CDR3 region is CASSSEQFEQYF. CDR3 nucleotides: TGTGCCAGTAGTAGCGAACAATTCGAGCAGTACTTC.

CDR3 amino acids: CASSVGGLNAYPEAFF. CDR3 bases: TGTGCCAGCAGCGTAGGGGGTTTGAACGCCTACCCTGAAGCTTTCTTT. The rearrangement uses TRBV9 and TRBJ1-1, with D hard to call. The length of the CDR3 is 16 residues. Germline V CDR1 and CDR2: SGDLS, YYNGEE. V dropped 0 bases and J dropped 6 bases, with 18 bases sitting between them.